The clone carrying this TCR beta chain has only a few counts. Its antigen is currently unknown. Unique molecular identifiers were affixed to discrete cDNA molecules within the library. Authors' processing steps: Per-sample TCR counts ranged from about 20,000 to 690,600, median about 100,000. Via MiXCR, TCRdb re-called the RACE reads, giving one row per CDR3 protein. The V and J calls reflect TCRdb's pipeline rather than the authors' work. In the table there are over 35,000 distinct CDR3 sequences, 9.5% to 15% of which are singletons. Time point denoted: patch test 3, about 24 weeks after DPC sensitization. The treatment denotes: therapeutic diphenylcyclopropenone sensitization with weekly scalp DPC. The authors' total RNA extraction used unfractionated whole blood. This entry is derived from a study of human T cells and chemical hapten exposure. Overall study: Sensitization involved placing 2% DPC onto a 2 cm by 2 cm region of upper inner arm skin. Study-level points and caveats: Healthy people's immune response may differ from that of the donors, who had alopecia.

Germline assignment: CDR1 LGHDT and CDR2 YNNKEL (reference sequence). The CDR3 covers 14 residues. Trimming pared 1 base from V and 5 bases from J, leaving 9 bases between. This TCR was recovered from a woman between 35 and 50 years old with alopecia areata. Some clones in this sample may be carry-over from other donors' samples. The chain couples TRBV3-1 to TRBJ1-5; the D gene is possibly TRBD1 (5 bases). The sample was whole blood, taken in connection with sensitization to the hapten diphenylcyclopropenone (DPC). In nucleotides, the CDR3 is TGTGCCAGCAGCCAAGGGGGCGGCGATCAGCCCCAGCATTTT. Amino acids: CASSQGGGDQPQHF.